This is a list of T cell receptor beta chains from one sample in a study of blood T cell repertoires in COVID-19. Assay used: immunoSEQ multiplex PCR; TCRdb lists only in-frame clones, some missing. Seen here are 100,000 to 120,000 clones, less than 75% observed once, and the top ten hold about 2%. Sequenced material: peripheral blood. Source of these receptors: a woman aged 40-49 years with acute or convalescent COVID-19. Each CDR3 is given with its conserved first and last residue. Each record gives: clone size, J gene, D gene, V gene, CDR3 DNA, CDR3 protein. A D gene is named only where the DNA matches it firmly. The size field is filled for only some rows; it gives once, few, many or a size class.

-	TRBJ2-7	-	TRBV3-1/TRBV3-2	TGTGCCAGCAGCCATTGGAAGAGGGGGACATCAGGCTACGAGCAGTACTTC	CASSHWKRGTSGYEQYF
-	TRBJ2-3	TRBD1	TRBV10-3	TGTGCCATCTGGGGGTCCGGGACAGACGACTTGCAGTATTTT	CAIWGSGTDDLQYF
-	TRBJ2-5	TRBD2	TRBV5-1	TGCGCCAGCAGCTCTTCACTAGCGGGGGGACTGTGGGAGACCCAGTACTTC	CASSSSLAGGLWETQYF
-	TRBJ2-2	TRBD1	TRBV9	TGTGCCAGCAGCGGGGACAGGGGGGACACCGGGGAGCTGTTTTTT	CASSGDRGDTGELFF
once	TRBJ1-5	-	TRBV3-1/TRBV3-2	TGTGCCAGCAGCCGGAATCGGGAAAATCAGCCCCAGCATTTT	CASSRNRENQPQHF
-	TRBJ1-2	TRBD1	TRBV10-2	TGCGCCGCGACCGGAGGGACAGGGAAAGGCTACACCTTC	CAATGGTGKGYTF
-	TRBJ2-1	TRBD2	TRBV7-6	TGTGCCAGCAGCTCCGGGACTAGCGGGGGGAATGAGCAGTTCTTC	CASSSGTSGGNEQFF
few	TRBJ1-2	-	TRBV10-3	TGTGCCATCAGTGAAAAAATCGAGGGCTATGGCTACACCTTC	CAISEKIEGYGYTF
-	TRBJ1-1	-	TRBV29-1	TGCAGCGTTGTGCGGGGGGCAAACACTGAAGCTTTCTTT	CSVVRGANTEAFF
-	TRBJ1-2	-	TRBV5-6	TGTGCCAGCAGCTTCGGGGGGTTCGATAACTATGGCTACACCTTC	CASSFGGFDNYGYTF
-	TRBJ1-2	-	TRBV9	TGTGCCAGCAGCGTAGGGAGGGGAAAGTACTATGGCTACACCTTC	CASSVGRGKYYGYTF
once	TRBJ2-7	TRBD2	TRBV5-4	TGTGCCAGCAGCTTTAGCGCGGGGGGGATCTACGAGCAGTACTTC	CASSFSAGGIYEQYF
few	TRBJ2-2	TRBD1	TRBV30	TGTGCCTGGAGATTCGGGACAGGTGGGACCGGGGAGCTGTTTTTT	CAWRFGTGGTGELFF
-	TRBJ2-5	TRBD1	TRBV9	TGTGCCAGCAGCGCCCGGACAGGGGGGGAAGAGACCCAGTACTTC	CASSARTGGEETQYF
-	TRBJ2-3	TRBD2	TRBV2	TGTGCCAGCAGCGAAGAGCGGGGGGGGGTCACAGATACGCAGTATTTT	CASSEERGGVTDTQYF
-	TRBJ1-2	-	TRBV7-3	TGTGCCAGCAGTAGTGGGAGGGCTGACTATGGCTACACCTTC	CASSSGRADYGYTF
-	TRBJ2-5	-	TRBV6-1	TGTGCCAGCAGTGAGAGGTCCCGGGGGGCGGGAGAGACCCAGTACTTC	CASSERSRGAGETQYF
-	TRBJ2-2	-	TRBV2	TGTGCCAGCAGTGAAGAGGGGCTGGGCACCGGGGAGCTGTTTTTT	CASSEEGLGTGELFF
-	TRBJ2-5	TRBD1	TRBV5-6	TGTGCCAGCAGCGATGGAGGGCCAGGGGGCTTAGAGACCCAGTACTTC	CASSDGGPGGLETQYF
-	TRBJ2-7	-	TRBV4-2	TGTGCCAGCAGCCAAGACCTCGGGGGGCGGGAGCAGTACTTC	CASSQDLGGREQYF
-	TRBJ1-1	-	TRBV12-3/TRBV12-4	TGTGCCAGCAGTCCCGGGGGTTACACTGAAGCTTTCTTT	CASSPGGYTEAFF
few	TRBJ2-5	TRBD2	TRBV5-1	TGCGCCAGCAGCTTAGGCGGGGGTTACCAAGAGACCCAGTACTTC	CASSLGGGYQETQYF
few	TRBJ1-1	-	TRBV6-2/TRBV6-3	TGTGCCAGCAGTTACCTGGGGGGAACTGAAGCTTTCTTT	CASSYLGGTEAFF
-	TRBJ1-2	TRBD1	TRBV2	TGTGCCAGCAGTACAGGGGGCATGAATGGCTACACCTTC	CASSTGGMNGYTF
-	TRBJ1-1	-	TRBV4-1	TGCGCCAGCAGCCAGGGGCAGGGCACGAACACTGAAGCTTTCTTT	CASSQGQGTNTEAFF
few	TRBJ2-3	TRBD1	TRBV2	TGTGCCAGCAGTGCCGGGACAGGGAGGACAGATACGCAGTATTTT	CASSAGTGRTDTQYF
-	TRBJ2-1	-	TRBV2	TGTGCCGGTCAAAAGCAGCGAAACAATGAGCAGTTCTTC	CAGQKQRNNEQFF
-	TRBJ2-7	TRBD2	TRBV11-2	TGTGCCAGCAGCTTCACTAGCGGCACCTACGAGCAGTACTTC	CASSFTSGTYEQYF
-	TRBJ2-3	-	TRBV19	TGTGCCAGTAGTATTTCGGGGGCAGATACGCAGTATTTT	CASSISGADTQYF
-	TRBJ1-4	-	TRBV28	TGTGCCAGCACCGACAGGCGGGGAGGGGAAAAACTGTTTTTT	CASTDRRGGEKLFF
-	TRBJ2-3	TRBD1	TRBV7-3	TGTGCCAGCAGCTCCGGGACAGGGCCCACAGATACGCAGTATTTT	CASSSGTGPTDTQYF
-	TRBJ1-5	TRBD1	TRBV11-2	TGTGCCAGCAGCAGGTTTTCTGGAACAGGGGGAAATCAGCCCCAGCATTTT	CASSRFSGTGGNQPQHF
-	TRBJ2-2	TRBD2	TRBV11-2	TGTGCCAGCAGCTTAGAGGCGGCGGGGGGGCGCGGGGAGCTGTTTTTT	CASSLEAAGGRGELFF
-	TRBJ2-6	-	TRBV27	TGTGCCAGCAGCCGGGACAAAGTTGGGGCCAACGTCCTGACTTTC	CASSRDKVGANVLTF
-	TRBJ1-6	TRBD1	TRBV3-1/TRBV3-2	TGTGCCAGCAGCCAAGTTCGTCGACAGGGACGGAATTCACCCCTCCACTTT	CASSQVRRQGRNSPLHF
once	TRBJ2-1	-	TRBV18	TGTGCCAGCTCAAGGAATAGCGGCCTAGGGAATGAGCAGTTCTTC	CASSRNSGLGNEQFF
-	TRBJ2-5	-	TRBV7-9	TGTGCCAGCAGCTTAGCTCCCCTTCTCCCAGAGACCCAGTACTTC	CASSLAPLLPETQYF
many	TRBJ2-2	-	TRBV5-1	TGCGCCAGCAGCTTGGATTTACAGGGAGAGCTGTTTTTT	CASSLDLQGELFF
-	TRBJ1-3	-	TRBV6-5	TGTGCCAGCAGTTCCAGGGACATCTCTGGAAACACCATATATTTT	CASSSRDISGNTIYF
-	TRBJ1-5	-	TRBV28	TGTGCCAGCAGTTTTTTTAGGACAAGAAATCAGCCCCAGCATTTT	CASSFFRTRNQPQHF
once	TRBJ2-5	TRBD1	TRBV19	TGTGCCAGTCGGGACAGGGGGAAAGGGCAAGAGACCCAGTACTTC	CASRDRGKGQETQYF
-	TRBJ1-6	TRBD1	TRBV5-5	TGTGCCAGCAGCCTCCAGCTAATGGCCGGGACAGGGAATTCACCCCTCCACTTT	CASSLQLMAGTGNSPLHF
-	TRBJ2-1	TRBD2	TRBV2	TGTGCCAGCCTGGCTAGCGGGGTGGGTGAGCAGTTCTTC	CASLASGVGEQFF
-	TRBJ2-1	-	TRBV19	TGTGCCAGTAGCCCTCAAATCGGGGTTTCCTACAATGAGCAGTTCTTC	CASSPQIGVSYNEQFF
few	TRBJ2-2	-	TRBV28	TGTGCCAGCAGTTCAATAGGGGGGAACACCGGGGAGCTGTTTTTT	CASSSIGGNTGELFF
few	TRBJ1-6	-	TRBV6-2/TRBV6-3	TGTGCCAGCAGTTCCGGGAGACCCTACAGGAGTAGCTCCTATAATTCACCCCTCCACTTT	CASSSGRPYRSSSYNSPLHF